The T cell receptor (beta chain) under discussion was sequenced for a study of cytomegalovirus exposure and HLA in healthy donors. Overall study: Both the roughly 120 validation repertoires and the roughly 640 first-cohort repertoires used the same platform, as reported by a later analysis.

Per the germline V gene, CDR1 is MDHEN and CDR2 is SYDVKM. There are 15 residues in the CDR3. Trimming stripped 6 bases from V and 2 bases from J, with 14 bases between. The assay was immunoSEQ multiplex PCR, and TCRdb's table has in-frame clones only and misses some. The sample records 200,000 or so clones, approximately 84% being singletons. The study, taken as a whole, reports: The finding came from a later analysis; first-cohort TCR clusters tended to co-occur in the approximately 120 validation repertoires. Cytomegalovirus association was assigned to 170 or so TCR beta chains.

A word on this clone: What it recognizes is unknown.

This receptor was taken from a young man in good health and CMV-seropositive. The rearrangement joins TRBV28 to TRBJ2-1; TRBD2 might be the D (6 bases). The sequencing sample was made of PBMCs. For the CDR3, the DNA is TGTGCCAGCAGCATTCGGGGGATCCCCTACAATGAGCAGTTCTTC. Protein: CASSIRGIPYNEQFF.